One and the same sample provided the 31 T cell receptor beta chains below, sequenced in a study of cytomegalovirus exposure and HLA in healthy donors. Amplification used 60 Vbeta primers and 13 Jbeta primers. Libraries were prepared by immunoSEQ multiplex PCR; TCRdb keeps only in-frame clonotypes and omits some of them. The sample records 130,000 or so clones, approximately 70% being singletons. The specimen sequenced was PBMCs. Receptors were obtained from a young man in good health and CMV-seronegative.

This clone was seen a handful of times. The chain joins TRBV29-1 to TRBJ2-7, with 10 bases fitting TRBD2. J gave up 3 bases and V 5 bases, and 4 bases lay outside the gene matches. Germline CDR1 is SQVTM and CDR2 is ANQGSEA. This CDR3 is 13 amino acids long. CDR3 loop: CSVRTSGFYEQYF. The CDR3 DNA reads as TGCAGCGTTCGGACTAGCGGATTCTACGAGCAGTACTTC.

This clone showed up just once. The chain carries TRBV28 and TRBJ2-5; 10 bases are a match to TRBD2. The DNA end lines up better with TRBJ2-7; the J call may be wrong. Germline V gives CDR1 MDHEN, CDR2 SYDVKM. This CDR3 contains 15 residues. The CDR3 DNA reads TGTGCCAGCAGTTTGGCTAGCGGGGGATCCTACGAGCAGTACTTC. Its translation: CASSLASGGSYEQYF.

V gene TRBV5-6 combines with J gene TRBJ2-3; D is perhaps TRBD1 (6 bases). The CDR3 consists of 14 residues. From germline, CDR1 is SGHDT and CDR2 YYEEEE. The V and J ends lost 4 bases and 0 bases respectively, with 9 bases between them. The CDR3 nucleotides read TGTGCCAGCAGCCACGGGACAAGCACAGATACGCAGTATTTT. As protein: CASSHGTSTDTQYF.

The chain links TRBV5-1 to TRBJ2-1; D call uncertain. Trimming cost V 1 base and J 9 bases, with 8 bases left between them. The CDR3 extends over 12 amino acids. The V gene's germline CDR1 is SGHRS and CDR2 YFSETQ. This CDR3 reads CASSLSSGEQFF. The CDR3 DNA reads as TGCGCCAGCAGCTTGAGCTCCGGTGAGCAGTTCTTC.

CDR3 sequence: CASSLRGGGNQPQHF. The CDR3 bases are TGTGCCAGCAGTCTCCGGGGGGGCGGCAATCAGCCCCAGCATTTT. V gene TRBV28 combines with J gene TRBJ1-5; TRBD1 is a possible D gene (6 bases). Germline assignment: CDR1 MDHEN and CDR2 SYDVKM. The CDR3 is made up of 15 amino acids. The V end was cut by 5 bases, the J end by 2 bases, with 13 bases between.

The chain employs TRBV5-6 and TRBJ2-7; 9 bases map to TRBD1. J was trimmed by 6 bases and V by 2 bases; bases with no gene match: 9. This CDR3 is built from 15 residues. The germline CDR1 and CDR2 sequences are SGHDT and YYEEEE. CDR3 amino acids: CASSLPGPGQGEQYF. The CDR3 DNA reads TGTGCCAGCAGCTTACCGGGACCGGGACAGGGCGAGCAGTACTTC.

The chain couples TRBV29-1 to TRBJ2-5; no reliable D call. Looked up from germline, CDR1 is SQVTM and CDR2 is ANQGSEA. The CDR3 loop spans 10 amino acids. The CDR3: CSTGGETQYF. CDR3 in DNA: TGCAGTACTGGCGGAGAGACCCAGTACTTC.

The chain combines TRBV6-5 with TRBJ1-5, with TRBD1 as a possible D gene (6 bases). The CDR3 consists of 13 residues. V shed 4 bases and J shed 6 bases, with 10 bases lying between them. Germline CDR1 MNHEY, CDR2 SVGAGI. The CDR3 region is CASSSGASQPQHF. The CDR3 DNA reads TGTGCCAGCAGTTCAGGGGCGAGTCAGCCCCAGCATTTT.

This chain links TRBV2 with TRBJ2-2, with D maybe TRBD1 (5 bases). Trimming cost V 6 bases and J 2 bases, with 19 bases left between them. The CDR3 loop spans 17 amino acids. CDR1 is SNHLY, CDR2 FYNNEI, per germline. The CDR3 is CASSDRVTWVNTGELFF. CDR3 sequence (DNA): TGTGCCAGCAGCGACAGAGTCACCTGGGTTAACACCGGGGAGCTGTTTTTT.

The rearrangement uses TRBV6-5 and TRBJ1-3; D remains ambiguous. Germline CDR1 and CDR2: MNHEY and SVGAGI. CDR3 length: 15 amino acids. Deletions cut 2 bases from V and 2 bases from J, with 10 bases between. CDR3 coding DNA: TGTGCCAGCAGTTACACCCTGAGCCCTGGAAACACCATATATTTT. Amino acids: CASSYTLSPGNTIYF.

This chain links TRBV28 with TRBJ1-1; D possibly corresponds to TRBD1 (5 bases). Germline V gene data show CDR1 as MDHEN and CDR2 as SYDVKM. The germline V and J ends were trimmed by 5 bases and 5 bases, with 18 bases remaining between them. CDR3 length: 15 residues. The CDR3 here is CASSPLRAPRTEAFF. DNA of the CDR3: TGTGCCAGCAGTCCGCTCAGGGCCCCGAGGACTGAAGCTTTCTTT.

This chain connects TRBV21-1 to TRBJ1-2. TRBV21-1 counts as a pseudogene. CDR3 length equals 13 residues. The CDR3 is CASIGCVSEGYTF. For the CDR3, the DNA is TGTGCCAGCATCGGGTGCGTCTCGGAAGGCTACACCTTC.

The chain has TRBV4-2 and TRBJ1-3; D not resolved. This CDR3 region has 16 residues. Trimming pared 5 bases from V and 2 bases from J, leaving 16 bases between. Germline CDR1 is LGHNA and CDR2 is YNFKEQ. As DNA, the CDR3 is TGTGCCAGCAGCTCCAGCCTGGGCCAGGCTGGAAACACCATATATTTT. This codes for CASSSSLGQAGNTIYF.

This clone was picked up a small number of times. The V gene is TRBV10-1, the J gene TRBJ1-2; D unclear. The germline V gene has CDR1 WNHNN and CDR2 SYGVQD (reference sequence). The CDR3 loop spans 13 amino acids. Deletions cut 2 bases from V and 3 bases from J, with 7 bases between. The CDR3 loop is CASSERRDYGYTF. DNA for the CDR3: TGCGCCAGCAGTGAGCGGAGGGACTATGGCTACACCTTC.

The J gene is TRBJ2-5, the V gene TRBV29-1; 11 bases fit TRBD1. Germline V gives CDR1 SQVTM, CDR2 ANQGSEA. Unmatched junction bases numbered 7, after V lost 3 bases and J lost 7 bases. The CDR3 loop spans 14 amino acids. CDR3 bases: TGCAGCGTTGACGGACAGGGGGCGTCGGGGACCCAGTACTTC. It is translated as CSVDGQGASGTQYF.

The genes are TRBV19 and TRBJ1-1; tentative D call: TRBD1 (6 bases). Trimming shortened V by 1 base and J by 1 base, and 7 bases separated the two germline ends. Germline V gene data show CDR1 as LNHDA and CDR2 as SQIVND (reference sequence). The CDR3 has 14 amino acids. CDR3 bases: TGTGCCAGTAGTATAGGCAGGGGGAACACTGAAGCTTTCTTT. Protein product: CASSIGRGNTEAFF.

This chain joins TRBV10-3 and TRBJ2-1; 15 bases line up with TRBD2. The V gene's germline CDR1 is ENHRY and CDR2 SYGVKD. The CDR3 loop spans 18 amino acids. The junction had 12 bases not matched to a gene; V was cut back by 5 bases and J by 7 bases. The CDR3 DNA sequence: TGTGCCATCAGTAAGACTTCACCGGGACTAGCGGGAGGAAATGAGCAGTTCTTC. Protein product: CAISKTSPGLAGGNEQFF.

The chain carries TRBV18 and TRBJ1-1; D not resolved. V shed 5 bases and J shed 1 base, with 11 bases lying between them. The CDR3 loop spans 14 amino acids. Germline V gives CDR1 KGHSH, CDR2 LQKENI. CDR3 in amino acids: CASSTGVGNTEAFF. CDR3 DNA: TGTGCCAGCTCAACGGGTGTCGGGAACACTGAAGCTTTCTTT.

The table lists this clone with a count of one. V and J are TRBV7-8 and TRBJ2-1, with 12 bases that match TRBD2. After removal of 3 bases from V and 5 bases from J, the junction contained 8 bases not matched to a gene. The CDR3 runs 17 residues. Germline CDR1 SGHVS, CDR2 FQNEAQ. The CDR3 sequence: CASSLGRLAGDDNEQFF. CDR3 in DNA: TGTGCCAGCAGCTTGGGTAGACTAGCGGGAGATGACAATGAGCAGTTCTTC.

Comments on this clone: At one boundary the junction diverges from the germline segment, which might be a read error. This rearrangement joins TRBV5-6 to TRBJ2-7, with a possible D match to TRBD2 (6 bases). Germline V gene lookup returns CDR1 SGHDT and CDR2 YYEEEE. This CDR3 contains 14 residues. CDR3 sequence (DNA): TGTGCCAACAGCTTGAAGGGACTTCACGGCGAGCAGTACTTC. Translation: CANSLKGLHGEQYF.

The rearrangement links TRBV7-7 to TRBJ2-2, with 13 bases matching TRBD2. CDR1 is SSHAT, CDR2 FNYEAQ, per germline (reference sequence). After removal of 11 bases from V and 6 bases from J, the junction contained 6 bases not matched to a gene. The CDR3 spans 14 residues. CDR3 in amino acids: CALGGLAGSGELFF. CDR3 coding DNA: TGTGCCCTGGGGGGACTAGCGGGGTCCGGGGAGCTGTTTTTT.

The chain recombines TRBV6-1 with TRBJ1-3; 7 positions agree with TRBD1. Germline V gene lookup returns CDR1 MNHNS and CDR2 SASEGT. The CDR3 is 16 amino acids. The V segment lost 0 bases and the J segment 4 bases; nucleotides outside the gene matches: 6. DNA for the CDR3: TGTGCCAGCAGTGAAGCAGAGGGACAGCTAGGAAACACCATATATTTT. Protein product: CASSEAEGQLGNTIYF.

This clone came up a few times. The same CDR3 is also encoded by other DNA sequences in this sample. CDR3 loop: CASSGGTAYGYTF. CDR3 in DNA: TGTGCCAGTAGTGGGGGGACAGCTTATGGCTACACCTTC. The V gene is TRBV19, the J gene TRBJ1-2; 7 nucleotides line up with TRBD1. Trimming cost V 5 bases and J 5 bases; bases outside gene matches: 5. From germline, CDR1 is LNHDA and CDR2 SQIVND (reference sequence). This CDR3 contains 13 residues.

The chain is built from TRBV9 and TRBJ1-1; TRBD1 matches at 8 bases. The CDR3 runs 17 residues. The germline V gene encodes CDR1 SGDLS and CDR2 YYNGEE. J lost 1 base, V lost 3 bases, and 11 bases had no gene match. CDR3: CASSGTISDRGNTEAFF. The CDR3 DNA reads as TGTGCCAGCAGCGGAACAATTTCCGACAGGGGGAACACTGAAGCTTTCTTT.

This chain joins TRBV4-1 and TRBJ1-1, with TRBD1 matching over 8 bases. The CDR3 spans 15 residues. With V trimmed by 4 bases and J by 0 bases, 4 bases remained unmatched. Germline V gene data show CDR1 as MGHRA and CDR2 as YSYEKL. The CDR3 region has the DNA TGCGCCAGCAGCCCGAGACAGGGGATGAACACTGAAGCTTTCTTT. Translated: CASSPRQGMNTEAFF.

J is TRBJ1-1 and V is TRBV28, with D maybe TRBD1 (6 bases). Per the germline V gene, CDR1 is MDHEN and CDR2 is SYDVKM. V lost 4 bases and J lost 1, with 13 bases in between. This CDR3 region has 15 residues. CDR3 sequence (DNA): TGTGCCAGCAGTTCGCCCAGGGGCGCGAACACTGAAGCTTTCTTT. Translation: CASSSPRGANTEAFF.

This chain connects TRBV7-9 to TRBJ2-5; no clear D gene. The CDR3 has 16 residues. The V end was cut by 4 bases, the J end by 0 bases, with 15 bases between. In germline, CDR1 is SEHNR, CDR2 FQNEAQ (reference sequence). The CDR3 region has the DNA TGTGCCAGCAGCTCCTCATTCGCGGAAAACCAAGAGACCCAGTACTTC. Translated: CASSSSFAENQETQYF.

The CDR3 DNA follows: TGTGCCAGTAGAAAATTTGGACACCCGAACACTGAAGCTTTCTTT. Translated: CASRKFGHPNTEAFF. This chain uses TRBV19 with TRBJ1-1; TRBD1 might be the D (5 bases). This CDR3 is built from 15 residues. Germline V gene sequence: CDR1 LNHDA, CDR2 SQIVND (reference sequence). The V gene lost 6 bases and the J gene lost 1 base, with 15 bases spanning the gap.

The CDR3, as DNA: TGTGCCAGCAGCTTACAGGGAGGCGAGCAGTACTTC. Its translation: CASSLQGGEQYF. The rearrangement uses TRBV7-6 and TRBJ2-5, with D perhaps matching TRBD2 (6 bases). TRBJ2-7 matches the DNA end more closely, so the J call is doubtful. The CDR3 has 12 residues. Germline V CDR1 and CDR2: SGHVS, FNYEAQ.

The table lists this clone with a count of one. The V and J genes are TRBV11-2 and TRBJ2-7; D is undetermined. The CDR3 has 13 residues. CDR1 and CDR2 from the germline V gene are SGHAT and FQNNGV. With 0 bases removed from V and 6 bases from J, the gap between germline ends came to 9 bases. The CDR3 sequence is CASSLDPSREQYF. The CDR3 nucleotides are TGTGCCAGCAGCTTAGATCCTTCCCGCGAGCAGTACTTC.

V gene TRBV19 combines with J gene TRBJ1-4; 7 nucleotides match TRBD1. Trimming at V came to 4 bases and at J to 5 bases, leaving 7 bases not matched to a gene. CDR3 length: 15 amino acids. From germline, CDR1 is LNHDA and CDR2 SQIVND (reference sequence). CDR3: CASSTPGQRNEKLFF. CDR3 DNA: TGTGCCAGTAGTACTCCGGGACAGAGGAATGAAAAACTGTTTTTT.